Given below is one TCR beta chain in context. Its antigen is not identified. The study ran its PCR with 60 Vbeta and 13 Jbeta primers. The repertoire was sequenced with immunoSEQ multiplex PCR; TCRdb's copy has only in-frame clones and lacks some. The sample records about 110,000 clones, about 80% being singletons. CDR1 and CDR2 from the germline V gene are SGHTA and FQGNSA. This CDR3 contains 15 residues. Trimming stripped 1 base from V and 5 bases from J, with 11 bases between. These data originate in a study of cytomegalovirus exposure and HLA in healthy donors. Study at large: When 398 donors were genotyped, 80% to 90% of them were found to fall in the Caucasian-associated ancestry cluster.

Study findings and constraints: Reports indicated that the classifier achieved high specificity and sensitivity in diagnosing cytomegalovirus status. Later examination showed HLA-associated TCR beta chains had greater clonal expansion than equally common others.

This clonotype was obtained from a female donor in good health and CMV-seropositive. The sample comprised PBMCs. The genes are TRBV7-2 and TRBJ1-4; no clear D. CDR3 protein: CASSLGGQKNEKLFF. Written as DNA, the CDR3 is TGTGCCAGCAGCTTAGGAGGGCAGAAGAATGAAAAACTGTTTTTT.